The 23 T cell receptor beta chains below were found in one sample sequenced in a study of human T cells and chemical hapten exposure. Time point in this sample: pre-sensitization, week 0. The sample's treatment: therapeutic diphenylcyclopropenone sensitization with weekly scalp DPC. A single record per CDR3 protein comes from TCRdb applying MiXCR to the RACE reads. Found here are under 400,000 distinct CDR3 sequences, 5% to 6.5% of them singletons; the top ten hold 2.5% to 3%. Sequences were derived from whole blood, sampled in connection with sensitization to the hapten diphenylcyclopropenone (DPC). Receptors originate from a woman in her forties or fifties with alopecia areata. Some clones in this sample may be carry-over from other donors' samples.

This clonotype was seen at least ten times. This chain links TRBV28 with TRBJ1-1; 7 nucleotides match TRBD1. CDR1 is MDHEN and CDR2 is SYDVKM in the germline V gene. V lost 4 bases, J lost 4 bases, and 6 bases stayed unmatched. The CDR3 runs to 14 residues. The CDR3: CASSWRGRVTEAFF. CDR3 nucleotides: TGTGCCAGCAGTTGGAGGGGGCGCGTCACTGAAGCTTTCTTT.

This clonotype occurred many times. The chain recombines TRBV25-1 with TRBJ2-5; possibly TRBD1 or TRBD2 for D (6 bases each). CDR1 MGHDK and CDR2 SYGVNS come from the germline V gene. Deletions cut 5 bases from V and 0 bases from J, with 19 bases between. This CDR3 region has 17 residues. CDR3 in amino acids: CASSSPSHREDQETQYF. In DNA form, the CDR3 reads TGTGCCAGCAGTAGCCCCTCGCACAGGGAGGACCAAGAGACCCAGTACTTC.

The gene calls are TRBV19 and TRBJ2-7; TRBD2 might be the D (6 bases). The V end was cut by 4 bases, the J end by 2 bases, with 18 bases between. CDR3 length: 16 residues. Germline V gives CDR1 LNHDA, CDR2 SQIVND (reference sequence). The CDR3 DNA is TGTGCCAGTAGTACGACCCGCCGGGACTCAGCCTACGAGCAGTACTTC. Protein: CASSTTRRDSAYEQYF.

This clonotype was seen repeatedly, ten times or more. V and J are TRBV7-2 and TRBJ2-3; D may be TRBD1 (5 bases). This CDR3 is 13 amino acids long. Germline-derived CDR1 and CDR2 are SGHTA and FQGNSA. The V and J ends lost 5 bases and 4 bases respectively, with 10 bases between them. The CDR3 sequence is CASSPQGADTQYF. CDR3 nucleotides: TGTGCCAGCAGCCCGCAGGGCGCAGATACGCAGTATTTT. Full variable domain (outside the CDR3, taken from reference TRBV7-2 and TRBJ2-3): GAGVSQSPSNKVTEKGKDVELRCDPISGHTALYWYRQSLGQGLEFLIYFQGNSAPDKSGLPSDRFSAERTGGSVSTLTIQRTQQEDSAVYLCASSPQGADTQYFGPGTRLTVL.

The chain combines TRBV7-6 with TRBJ2-3; D not certain. The CDR3 covers 15 residues. The V gene's germline CDR1 is SGHVS and CDR2 FNYEAQ. The V end was cut by 1 base, the J end by 1 base, with 9 bases between. CDR3 amino acids: CASSLVRQGTDTQYF. Here the CDR3 DNA reads TGTGCCAGCAGCTTAGTCCGCCAGGGCACAGATACGCAGTATTTT. Using reference TRBV7-6 and TRBJ2-3 for the parts outside the CDR3, the full variable domain is GAGVSQSPRYKVTKRGQDVALRCDPISGHVSLYWYRQALGQGPEFLTYFNYEAQQDKSGLPNDRFSAERPEGSISTLTIQRTEQRDSAMYRCASSLVRQGTDTQYFGPGTRLTVL.

Many counts were recorded for this clonotype. The gene calls are TRBV5-1 and TRBJ2-5; D unclear. This CDR3 region has 13 residues. Looked up from germline, CDR1 is SGHRS and CDR2 is YFSETQ. The V gene lost 1 base and the J gene lost 2 bases, with 6 bases spanning the gap. DNA for the CDR3: TGCGCCAGCAGCTTGAGGCCACAAGAGACCCAGTACTTC. Encoded protein: CASSLRPQETQYF.

This clonotype has at least ten counts. The chain couples TRBV13 to TRBJ2-3; 7 bases line up with TRBD2. V shed 7 bases, J shed 4 bases, and the junction held 14 bases outside the gene matches. CDR1 and CDR2 (germline): PRHDT, FYEKMQ (reference sequence). This CDR3 spans 16 amino acids. The CDR3 protein is CASTPSGAELADTQYF. CDR3 DNA sequence: TGTGCCAGCACCCCCAGCGGGGCCGAGCTTGCAGATACGCAGTATTTT.

The chain joins TRBV11-2 to TRBJ1-6; 11 bases agree with TRBD1. This CDR3 is 13 amino acids long. From germline, CDR1 is SGHAT and CDR2 FQNNGV. The ends lost 5 bases at V and 15 bases at J; junction bases unmatched: 6. CDR3: CASSQDRGQILHF. The CDR3 nucleotides read TGTGCCAGCAGCCAGGACAGGGGGCAGATCCTCCACTTT.

This clonotype was recorded many times. The rearrangement joins TRBV28 to TRBJ1-4; maybe TRBD1 (5 bases). The germline V gene encodes CDR1 MDHEN and CDR2 SYDVKM. The CDR3 contains 14 residues. V was cut by 6 bases and J by 4 bases, with 12 bases left in between. This CDR3 reads CASRPGGINEKLFF. CDR3 bases: TGTGCCAGCAGGCCTGGGGGGATTAATGAAAAACTGTTTTTT.

This clonotype showed up just once. Possible read error: a much larger clone is one base away. The chain couples TRBV6-1 to TRBJ1-5, with D uncertain. Between the trimmed V and J ends, which lost 1 base and 6 bases, there was a span of 7 bases. Germline V gene data show CDR1 as MNHNS and CDR2 as SASEGT. The CDR3 extends over 13 amino acids. CDR3 amino acids: CASSEERGQPQHF. The CDR3 DNA reads as TGTGCCAGCAGTGAAGAGCGAGGTCAGCCCCAGCATTTT.

This clonotype was detected many times. This chain links TRBV20-1 with TRBJ2-1; maybe TRBD1 (7 bases). The germline V gene has CDR1 DFQATT and CDR2 SNEGSKA (reference sequence). Trimming removed 3 bases at V and 2 bases at J, with 17 bases between. The CDR3 has 16 residues. CDR3 in amino acids: CSARDVQGGPYNEQFF. CDR3 sequence (DNA): TGCAGTGCTAGGGACGTCCAGGGGGGTCCCTACAATGAGCAGTTCTTC.

CDR3 sequence reads: CASSLGVGAQGKNQPQHF. DNA of the CDR3: TGTGCCAGCAGCTTAGGAGTCGGGGCACAGGGAAAAAATCAGCCCCAGCATTTT. The chain uses TRBV7-2 and TRBJ1-5; TRBD1 is a possible D gene (6 bases). Germline values: CDR1 SGHTA, CDR2 FQGNSA. This CDR3 has 18 amino acids. Between the trimmed V and J ends, which lost 1 base and 4 bases, there was a span of 20 bases.

This clonotype was counted many times. The gene calls are TRBV3-1 and TRBJ2-1, with D uncertain. Between the trimmed V and J ends, which lost 1 base and 9 bases, there was a span of 7 bases. Germline CDR1 reads LGHDT; CDR2 reads YNNKEL (reference sequence). CDR3 length equals 12 residues. Here the CDR3 DNA reads TGTGCCAGCAGCCAAGTCAGGTCTGAGCAGTTCTTC. It encodes CASSQVRSEQFF.

At least ten counts were recorded for this clonotype. An end of the junction does not agree with germline; a read error may underlie this. The chain links TRBV10-3 to TRBJ2-7; 7 nucleotides align to TRBD1. The CDR3 spans 12 residues. CDR1 and CDR2 from the germline V gene are ENHRY and SYGVKD. The CDR3 region has the DNA TGTGCCGTACGGGACAGCTCTTACGGGCAGTACTTC. Translating it yields CAVRDSSYGQYF.

This clonotype was counted a few times. The genes are TRBV28 and TRBJ2-5; D is ambiguous. Germline assignment: CDR1 MDHEN and CDR2 SYDVKM. The CDR3 covers 17 residues. The V and J ends lost 3 bases and 2 bases respectively, with 19 bases between them. CDR3 sequence reads: CASSFLPGLAPQETQYF. The DNA for the CDR3 is TGTGCCAGCAGTTTCCTGCCCGGGTTGGCGCCTCAAGAGACCCAGTACTTC.

This clonotype has at least ten counts. The chain carries TRBV5-1 and TRBJ2-5; D gene ambiguous. The CDR3 has 15 residues. V was trimmed by 0 bases and J by 0 bases, leaving 9 bases between them. Germline CDR1 and CDR2: SGHRS and YFSETQ. The CDR3 reads CASSLGLSYQETQYF. The CDR3 DNA follows: TGCGCCAGCAGCTTGGGTCTATCGTACCAAGAGACCCAGTACTTC. The full variable domain, completed using reference TRBV5-1 and TRBJ2-5, is KAGVTQTPRYLIKTRGQQVTLSCSPISGHRSVSWYQQTPGQGLQFLFEYFSETQRNKGNFPGRFSGRQFSNSRSEMNVSTLELGDSALYLCASSLGLSYQETQYFGPGTRLLVL.

Only a few counts were recorded for this clonotype. The genes are TRBV15 and TRBJ1-1; D is unresolved. The CDR3 contains 13 residues. V dropped 0 bases and J dropped 1 base, with 3 bases sitting between them. Germline CDR1 and CDR2: LNHNV and YYDKDF (reference sequence). In DNA form, the CDR3 reads TGTGCCACCAGCAGAGAGGGGAACACTGAAGCTTTCTTT. Its protein product is CATSREGNTEAFF.

The DNA of the CDR3 is TGTGCCAGCAGTGAATCGCAACGCACCATATATTTT. Protein sequence: CASSESQRTIYF. The chain links TRBV2 to TRBJ1-3; D not certain. Germline V gives CDR1 SNHLY, CDR2 FYNNEI. Trimming left V 2 bases short and J 9 bases short, with 8 bases between. This CDR3 has 12 residues. Full variable domain (missing parts from reference TRBV2 and TRBJ1-3): EPEVTQTPSHQVTQMGQEVILRCVPISNHLYFYWYRQILGQKVEFLVSFYNNEISEKSEIFDDQFSVERPDGSNFTLKIRSTKLEDSAMYFCASSESQRTIYFGEGSWLTVV.

This clonotype was seen repeatedly, ten times or more. The V call is TRBV19, the J call TRBJ2-4; D is ambiguous. The V and J ends lost 2 bases and 6 bases respectively, with 14 bases between them. Germline values: CDR1 LNHDA, CDR2 SQIVND (reference sequence). The CDR3 is 15 amino acids. CDR3 coding DNA: TGTGCCAGTAGTATATTTCCAGACCGCATAAACATTCAGTACTTC. Amino acids: CASSIFPDRINIQYF.

This clonotype was recorded at least ten times. The genes are TRBV7-2 and TRBJ2-3; 9 nucleotides match TRBD2. V shed 2 bases and J 6 bases; nucleotides not matched to a gene: 12. This CDR3 region has 17 residues. The germline CDR1 and CDR2 sequences are SGHTA and FQGNSA. DNA for the CDR3: TGTGCCAGCAGCTTATCGGAGGGCGGGAGGGCAGAGGATACGCAGTATTTT. Its translation: CASSLSEGGRAEDTQYF.

This chain uses TRBV27 with TRBJ1-5; possibly TRBD1 for D (5 bases). The CDR3 has 15 amino acids. Trimming removed 0 bases at V and 6 bases at J, with 12 bases between. Germline loops: CDR1 MNHEY, CDR2 SMNVEV (reference sequence). The CDR3 loop is CASSLSVGVGQPQHF. The CDR3 coding sequence is TGTGCCAGCAGTTTATCGGTGGGGGTCGGTCAGCCCCAGCATTTT.

This clonotype was counted at least ten times. V and J are TRBV27 and TRBJ2-6, with no clear D. Germline loops: CDR1 MNHEY, CDR2 SMNVEV (reference sequence). The V and J ends lost 5 bases and 4 bases respectively, with 12 bases between them. The CDR3 totals 15 residues. The DNA of the CDR3 is TGTGCCAGCAGTCCCCTCCTAGGAGGGGCCAACGTCCTGACTTTC. It is translated as CASSPLLGGANVLTF.

The rearrangement links TRBV7-2 to TRBJ1-3; D not certain. The CDR3 loop spans 13 amino acids. Trimming took off 3 bases at V and 0 bases at J, with 3 bases between the two ends. The V gene's germline CDR1 is SGHTA and CDR2 FQGNSA. For the CDR3, the DNA is TGTGCCAGCAGCTTTTACTCTGGAAACACCATATATTTT. Translating gives CASSFYSGNTIYF.